The 13 T cell receptor beta chains reported below all come from one sample, sequenced in a study of identical twins (dated by TCRdb to 2016 to 2017). Libraries were built with 5' RACE. Sequencing used an Illumina HiSeq 2000. Starting from the raw public reads, TCRdb applied fastp trimming at Q25, assembled clones with MiXCR and retained in-frame beta chains. Identical CDR3 proteins give one entry, which carries the most common genes and DNA. This sample holds about 390,000 distinct CDR3 sequences; around 9.7% were observed only once. About 9.1% of the sample is taken by the ten largest. The sample consisted of naive T cells sorted from blood. The cell subset or site label for this specimen denotes: cells isolated with a human naive T-cell isolation kit. These receptors all come from a woman aged 45-65 years in good health.

The rearrangement joins TRBV21-1 to TRBJ2-7; TRBD2 is the table's D call and was not checked against the DNA. TRBV21-1 is marked as a pseudogene. This CDR3 region has 15 residues. CDR3 protein: CASTDYQKPSYEQYF. CDR3 bases: TGTGCCAGCACGGACTACCAGAAACCCTCCTACGAGCAGTACTTC.

The chain joins TRBV6-5 to TRBJ1-1; D not certain. The length of the CDR3 is 14 residues. V was clipped by 2 bases and J by 1 base, with 8 bases between them. Germline CDR1 and CDR2: MNHEY and SVGAGI. The CDR3 coding sequence is TGTGCCAGCAGTTACCTACAATGGAACACTGAAGCTTTCTTT. It is translated as CASSYLQWNTEAFF.

This clonotype was counted a few times. The J gene is TRBJ2-2, the V gene TRBV10-2, with a possible D match to TRBD1 (6 bases). V dropped 6 bases and J dropped 4 bases, with 15 bases sitting between them. There are 15 residues in the CDR3. Germline values: CDR1 WSHSY, CDR2 SAAADI. CDR3 protein: CASSWGRGTTGELFF. The CDR3 coding sequence is TGCGCCAGCAGCTGGGGCAGGGGCACCACCGGGGAGCTGTTTTTT.

There are a few counts of this clonotype. The chain recombines TRBV15 with TRBJ1-1, with TRBD1 matching over 11 bases. The CDR3 is made up of 15 amino acids. Germline loops: CDR1 LNHNV, CDR2 YYDKDF (reference sequence). Trimming at V came to 0 bases and at J to 10 bases, leaving 7 bases not matched to a gene. CDR3 loop: CATSRDWDRGTGAFF. In DNA form, the CDR3 reads TGTGCCACCAGCAGAGATTGGGACAGGGGGACGGGAGCTTTCTTT.

In its sample, this clonotype was seen a few times. The V gene is TRBV20-1, the J gene TRBJ2-3; 10 nucleotides align to TRBD2. Germline V lookup: CDR1 DFQATT, CDR2 SNEGSKA (reference sequence). This CDR3 has 15 residues. Trimming took 0 bases from V and 5 from J; bases not matched to a gene: 5. CDR3 nucleotide sequence: TGCAGTGCTAGAGATCTAGCGGGAGTTGTAGATACGCAGTATTTT. Residues: CSARDLAGVVDTQYF.

The table lists this clonotype with a few counts. The chain has TRBV12-3 or TRBV12-4 and TRBJ2-2; no clear D gene. The CDR3 spans 13 residues. The V end lost 5 bases, the J end lost 3 bases, and 7 bases lay between the germline ends. The CDR3 spells CASSRLYTGELFF. In DNA, the CDR3 is TGTGCCAGCAGTAGGCTTTACACCGGGGAGCTGTTTTTT.

This clonotype came up a few times. The chain carries TRBV5-1 and TRBJ2-2; D uncertain. CDR3 length equals 15 residues. Looked up from germline, CDR1 is SGHRS and CDR2 is YFSETQ. Trimming shortened V by 2 bases and J by 3 bases, and 11 bases separated the two germline ends. The CDR3 loop is CASSFSRLHTGELFF. CDR3 nucleotides: TGCGCCAGCAGCTTCTCCAGACTCCACACCGGGGAGCTGTTTTTT.

In its sample, this clonotype was seen a few times. This rearrangement joins TRBV5-1 to TRBJ2-1, with D hard to call. The CDR3 covers 15 residues. Germline V gene sequence: CDR1 SGHRS, CDR2 YFSETQ. Trimming cost V 0 bases and J 5 bases, with 12 bases left between them. CDR3 DNA: TGCGCCAGCAGCTTGGGGAGACCCCTCAACAATGAGCAGTTCTTC. Amino acid sequence: CASSLGRPLNNEQFF.

J is TRBJ2-1 and V is TRBV5-1; 7 bases are shared with TRBD2. Trimming removed 0 bases from V and 3 bases from J; junction bases left unmatched: 6. The CDR3 covers 16 residues. Germline V gene lookup returns CDR1 SGHRS and CDR2 YFSETQ. The CDR3 nucleotides are TGCGCCAGCAGCTTGGTCGCCGGGACTAACTACAATGAGCAGTTCTTC. Amino acid sequence: CASSLVAGTNYNEQFF.

This clonotype occurred a few times. The genes are TRBV11-2 and TRBJ2-5, with D possibly matching TRBD2 (6 bases). With 0 bases removed from V and 1 base from J, the gap between germline ends came to 9 bases. This CDR3 is 15 amino acids long. Germline loops: CDR1 SGHAT, CDR2 FQNNGV. The CDR3 reads CASSLDRGLQETQYF. For the CDR3, the DNA is TGTGCCAGCAGCTTAGATAGGGGACTCCAAGAGACCCAGTACTTC.

This clonotype was observed at least ten times. The chain links TRBV6-5 to TRBJ1-4; D perhaps matches TRBD1 (6 bases). This CDR3 has 17 residues. Germline V lookup: CDR1 MNHEY, CDR2 SVGAGI. V gave up 0 bases and J gave up 2 bases, with 13 bases separating them. The CDR3 loop is CASSYSIPGATNEKLFF. CDR3 nucleotides: TGTGCCAGCAGTTACTCGATCCCAGGGGCGACTAATGAAAAACTGTTTTTT.

V is TRBV11-3 and J is TRBJ2-3; 13 bases map to TRBD2. The junction had 7 bases not matched to a gene; V was cut back by 0 bases and J by 7 bases. The germline V gene has CDR1 SGHNT and CDR2 YENEEA. This CDR3 contains 17 residues. CDR3 in amino acids: CASSLESGLAGLNTQYF. CDR3 bases: TGTGCCAGCAGCTTAGAGTCGGGACTAGCGGGACTGAATACGCAGTATTTT.

Concerning this clonotype itself: An end of the junction does not agree with germline; a read error may underlie this. CDR3 residues: CASSVSSNQPQHF. The DNA for the CDR3 is TGTGCTAGCAGCGTCAGTAGCAATCAGCCCCAGCATTTT. The V call is TRBV7-7, the J call TRBJ1-5, with D unresolved. Germline assignment: CDR1 SSHAT and CDR2 FNYEAQ (reference sequence). The CDR3 totals 13 residues.